Listed below are T cell receptor beta chains from one sample, sequenced in a study of T cells in Graves' hyperthyroidism and ophthalmopathy. TCRdb redid the calling of the multiplex PCR reads with MiXCR, one entry per CDR3 protein. The table includes approximately 330,000 distinct CDR3 sequences, over 20% detected once. The sample consisted of blood. The receptors stem from a woman in her fifties or sixties with Graves' hyperthyroidism. CDR3s leave out the opening cysteine and the closing phenylalanine or tryptophan. The order of the fields is V gene, J gene, CDR3 protein.

V: TRBV6-2/TRBV6-3; J: TRBJ2-7; CDR3: ASSDSLAGGYEQY
V: TRBV5-5; J: TRBJ1-5; CDR3: ASSLRDSSNQPQH
V: TRBV9; J: TRBJ1-4; CDR3: ASSVGQGGEKLF
V: TRBV30; J: TRBJ1-1; CDR3: AWSSDRNTEAF
V: TRBV9; J: TRBJ2-2; CDR3: ASSSPGTGNTGELF
V: TRBV11-1; J: TRBJ2-3; CDR3: ASSLMGQGGTDTQY
V: TRBV14; J: TRBJ2-1; CDR3: ASRQTSGSSYNEQF
V: TRBV11-2; J: TRBJ2-3; CDR3: ASRYRGAFTDTQY
V: TRBV24-1; J: TRBJ1-1; CDR3: ATSDSGRNTEAF
V: TRBV6-1; J: TRBJ1-1; CDR3: ASSRGENTEAF
V: TRBV30; J: TRBJ1-3; CDR3: AYSLSSGNTIY
V: TRBV3-1; J: TRBJ1-2; CDR3: ASSQETPYGYT
V: TRBV2; J: TRBJ1-6; CDR3: ASKGWNSPLH
V: TRBV6-2/TRBV6-3; J: TRBJ2-1; CDR3: ASSYRPSGGTQQF
V: TRBV19; J: TRBJ1-6; CDR3: ASGVQGSRTLGNSPLH
V: TRBV11-2; J: TRBJ1-1; CDR3: ASSFSVMVSEAF
V: TRBV29-1; J: TRBJ1-4; CDR3: SVSSRKFEKLF
V: TRBV28; J: TRBJ2-1; CDR3: ASSLQSGTNEQF
V: TRBV2; J: TRBJ1-5; CDR3: ASRAGRNQPQH
V: TRBV2; J: TRBJ2-3; CDR3: ASSRGGASTDTQY
V: TRBV7-2; J: TRBJ2-1; CDR3: ASSLGPSGLYNEQF
V: TRBV7-8; J: TRBJ2-6; CDR3: ASSLFRAGIRSGANVLT
V: TRBV7-8; J: TRBJ1-5; CDR3: ASSFRPGGNQPQH
V: TRBV6-1; J: TRBJ2-6; CDR3: ASSSGQGRSGANVLT
V: TRBV2; J: TRBJ2-1; CDR3: ASSEGRGRDTRSCF
V: TRBV14; J: TRBJ2-1; CDR3: ASSQDQGSLLKQF
V: TRBV19; J: TRBJ2-1; CDR3: ASSIPGAYEQF
V: TRBV2; J: TRBJ2-2; CDR3: AGRGTGNTGELF